This T cell receptor beta chain was sequenced during a study of CD8 T cells in Susac syndrome. Findings and caveats of the study: The study recognized that the number of individuals in its TCR sequencing and HLA analysis was relatively small.

Roughly 0.45 to 1 ug RNA was reverse transcribed with random hexamers. The authors amplified TCR beta CDR3 across 54 Vbeta and 13 Jbeta using immunoSEQ multiplex PCR. One entry per CDR3 protein, called by TCRdb with MiXCR from the immunoSEQ multiplex PCR reads. The table records some 100,000 distinct CDR3 sequences, around 93% of them present only once. Per the germline V gene, CDR1 is LGHNA and CDR2 is YSLEER. The length of the CDR3 is 16 residues. With 0 bases removed from V and 0 bases from J, the gap between germline ends came to 8 bases. Turning to this clonotype: Its target is not known.

The gene calls are TRBV4-3 and TRBJ1-4; D remains unclear. This sequence originates from a human donor in good health. The sample comprised CD8+ T cells from PBMCs. In DNA, the CDR3 is TGCGCCAGCAGCCAAGACAGAGTTGCAACTAATGAAAAACTGTTTTTT. It encodes CASSQDRVATNEKLFF.